This T cell receptor (beta chain) was profiled in a study of control samples from healthy donors and cancer patients (dated by TCRdb to 2018 to 2020). Notes on this clone: The antigen it binds to is not known. Qualities for individual bases were not recorded, and no much larger clone is one base off.

The junction shows trimming of 9 bases on V and 0 bases on J, plus 9 bases between the germline ends. The CDR3 has 12 amino acids, counting the end cysteine and phenylalanine. Just the 36-base CDR3 DNA is kept, in frame starting at base 1. CDR1 and CDR2, looked up from the germline V gene, are SGHAT and FQNNGV. Libraries were constructed by the immunoSEQ multiplex PCR assay. This immuneACCESS table, as held by TCRdb, lists in-frame sequences with V and J called but not all clones. Of the missing ones, under half trace to an unresolved V gene in checked studies; the others have no known cause. The sample table contains just over 150,000 clones; only one count was recorded for 85% to 90% of them. About 12% of the sample goes to the ten largest clones.

The sequence links TRBV11-2 to TRBJ2-7, with TRBD2 tentatively as D gene (5 bases match). The receptor's source is a man aged 25-45 years in good health. What was sequenced was blood. This receptor has the CDR3 CASSGSSYEQYF. Read as DNA, the sequence is TGTGCCAGTTCGGGGAGCTCCTACGAGCAGTACTTC. Beyond the CDR3, the reference TRBV11-2 and TRBJ2-7 genes provide the residues; the full variable domain reads: EAGVAQSPRYKIIEKRQSVAFWCNPISGHATLYWYQQILGQGPKLLIQFQNNGVVDDSQLPKDRFSAERLKGVDSTLKIQPAKLEDSAVYLCASSGSSYEQYFGPGTRLTVT.